Listed below are T cell receptor beta chains from one sample, sequenced in a study of T cells after yellow fever vaccination. TCRdb recomputed calls from the 5' RACE reads with MiXCR, one row per CDR3 protein. The sample gives over 100,000 distinct CDR3 sequences, 7.5% to 9.5% of which show up once; about 25% is in the top ten. The starting material was CD8+ T cells sorted from PBMCs, obtained 45 days after the yellow fever booster vaccination. These receptors all come from a man aged 30 to 39 who received the YFV17D yellow fever vaccine. The CDR3 runs from the conserved cysteine through the conserved F or W. The D gene is left open where the match is weak. Size values are once, few and many counts, or a class for expanded clones, and some rows have none.

many,TRBV29-1,TRBJ2-1,11,NA,CSVEVATEQFF,TGCAGCGTTGAAGTGGCAACCGAGCAGTTCTTC
many,TRBV20-1,TRBJ2-7,14,NA,CSAPGGDRVGEQYF,TGCAGTGCTCCGGGGGGGGACAGGGTAGGCGAGCAGTACTTC
few,TRBV29-1,TRBJ2-2,16,TRBD2,CSVDPWEGSTTGELFF,TGCAGCGTTGACCCCTGGGAGGGGTCGACCACCGGGGAGCTGTTTTTT
many,TRBV10-1,TRBJ2-1,16,TRBD2,CASSEGGVAGIYEQFF,TGCGCCAGCAGTGAAGGAGGAGTAGCGGGAATTTATGAGCAGTTCTTC
many,TRBV29-1,TRBJ1-1,15,NA,CSVEGSAGMGTEAFF,TGCAGCGTTGAAGGGTCGGCGGGGATGGGCACTGAAGCTTTCTTT
many,TRBV29-1,TRBJ2-2,13,NA,CSVDSPGGGELFF,TGCAGCGTCGACAGCCCCGGTGGCGGGGAGCTGTTTTTT
many,TRBV6-5,TRBJ2-7,13,NA,CASSYSAVQGQYF,TGTGCCAGCAGTTACTCTGCGGTCCAAGGGCAGTACTTC
few,TRBV19,TRBJ2-1,16,NA,CASARTIADTYNEQFF,TGTGCCAGTGCGAGGACCATAGCGGATACCTACAATGAGCAGTTCTTC
many,TRBV20-1,TRBJ2-1,19,TRBD2,CSATGGLVATISSYNEQFF,TGCAGTGCTACGGGGGGACTAGTCGCAACCATTAGCTCCTACAATGAGCAGTTCTTC
many,TRBV12-3/TRBV12-4,TRBJ1-2,11,NA,CASGPGTGYTF,TGTGCCAGCGGGCCTGGGACGGGCTACACCTTC
few,TRBV19,TRBJ2-2,14,TRBD2,CASGKSGSPGELFF,TGTGCCAGTGGGAAAAGCGGGAGCCCCGGGGAGCTGTTTTTT
many,TRBV19,TRBJ2-3,17,NA,CASSPQIGGLITDTQYF,TGTGCCAGTAGCCCCCAGATCGGAGGGTTGATCACAGATACGCAGTATTTT
many,TRBV5-1,TRBJ1-5,13,TRBD1,CWDRGYSNQPQHF,TGTTGGGACAGGGGATATAGCAATCAGCCCCAGCATTTT
NA,TRBV7-2,TRBJ2-1,15,TRBD2,CASSQTRTSDNEQFF,TGTGCCAGCAGCCAAACCAGGACTAGCGACAATGAGCAGTTCTTC
few,TRBV7-2,TRBJ2-5,15,TRBD1,CASSTDRASEETQYF,TGTGCCAGCAGCACTGACAGGGCGAGTGAAGAGACCCAGTACTTC
many,TRBV4-3,TRBJ2-7,17,TRBD1,CASSHEPFTTGGGEQYF,TGCGCCAGCAGCCACGAACCATTCACCACAGGGGGCGGAGAGCAGTACTTC
many,TRBV27,TRBJ2-7,15,NA,CAPSLTVDRTYEQYF,TGTGCCCCCAGTTTGACGGTCGACAGGACCTACGAGCAGTACTTC
many,TRBV12-3/TRBV12-4,TRBJ2-7,14,NA,CASSLPWPPYEQYF,TGTGCCAGCAGTTTACCTTGGCCTCCGTACGAGCAGTACTTC
many,TRBV5-6,TRBJ2-2,13,NA,CASEGLNTGELFF,TGTGCCAGCGAAGGACTGAACACCGGGGAGCTGTTTTTT
many,TRBV20-1,TRBJ2-1,10,NA,CSARSGEQFF,TGCAGTGCTAGAAGCGGTGAGCAGTTCTTC
many,TRBV12-3/TRBV12-4,TRBJ1-5,12,NA,CASSRDNQPQHF,TGTGCCAGCAGTCGAGACAATCAGCCCCAGCATTTT
NA,TRBV6-2/TRBV6-3,TRBJ2-5,13,NA,CASSYGPSETQYF,TGTGCCAGCAGTTACGGGCCGTCGGAGACCCAGTACTTC
many,TRBV12-3/TRBV12-4,TRBJ1-5,15,NA,CASSPRGGGGQPQHF,TGTGCCAGCAGTCCCCGGGGGGGCGGTGGGCAGCCCCAGCATTTT
many,TRBV5-1,TRBJ2-2,17,TRBD2,CASSLALVAGDTGELFF,TGCGCCAGCAGCTTGGCGTTAGTAGCGGGGGACACCGGGGAGCTGTTTTTT
many,TRBV29-1,TRBJ2-5,14,NA,CSVDGFRGQETQYF,TGCAGCGTTGATGGGTTTAGGGGGCAAGAGACCCAGTACTTC
few,TRBV4-3,TRBJ1-6,17,TRBD1,CASSSDRGSSYNSPLHF,TGCGCCAGCAGCTCGGACAGGGGCAGCTCCTATAATTCACCCCTCCACTTT
few,TRBV9,TRBJ1-2,15,TRBD1,CASSAYRDSMDGYTF,TGTGCCAGCAGCGCGTACCGGGACAGTATGGATGGCTACACCTTC
few,TRBV24-1,TRBJ2-7,14,NA,CATSDPDRPYEQYF,TGTGCCACCAGTGATCCCGACAGGCCCTACGAGCAGTACTTC
NA,TRBV12-3/TRBV12-4,TRBJ2-5,15,TRBD2,CASSPPASGSETQYF,TGTGCCAGCAGTCCCCCCGCTAGCGGGAGTGAGACCCAGTACTTC
NA,TRBV27,TRBJ2-6,16,NA,CASTTPNGSGANVLTF,TGTGCCAGCACCACGCCGAACGGCTCTGGGGCCAACGTCCTGACTTTC
NA,TRBV10-3,TRBJ2-4,13,NA,CAISDRGGNIQYF,TGTGCCATCAGTGACAGGGGAGGCAACATTCAGTACTTC
many,TRBV15,TRBJ1-1,15,NA,CATSVEFTGNTEAFF,TGTGCCACCAGCGTCGAGTTTACGGGGAACACTGAAGCTTTCTTT
few,TRBV27,TRBJ1-2,13,TRBD1,CASKLTGGDGYTF,TGTGCCAGCAAATTAACAGGGGGAGATGGCTACACCTTC
many,TRBV30,TRBJ2-7,14,NA,CAWSPGPLTYEQYF,TGTGCCTGGAGCCCTGGGCCGCTAACCTACGAGCAGTACTTC
many,TRBV11-2,TRBJ2-7,15,NA,CASSLVMELAYEQYF,TGTGCCAGCAGCTTAGTTATGGAGCTCGCCTACGAGCAGTACTTC
many,TRBV7-9,TRBJ2-7,10,NA,CAEGPYEQYF,TGTGCCGAAGGACCCTACGAGCAGTACTTC
NA,TRBV9,TRBJ2-7,14,NA,CASSVETQEDEQYF,TGTGCCAGCAGCGTAGAGACACAAGAGGACGAGCAGTACTTC
many,TRBV2,TRBJ2-3,14,NA,CASSARLLTDTQYF,TGTGCCAGCAGTGCTCGGCTCCTTACGGATACGCAGTATTTT
NA,TRBV30,TRBJ1-1,15,TRBD1,CAWSDKGAMNTEAFF,TGTGCCTGGAGTGACAAGGGGGCGATGAACACTGAAGCTTTCTTT
few,TRBV3-1,TRBJ2-4,16,NA,CASSQAQVFDKNIQYF,TGTGCCAGCAGCCAAGCCCAGGTCTTTGACAAAAACATTCAGTACTTC
once,TRBV15,TRBJ2-1,18,NA,CATSGLRDVDKRGNEQFF,TGTGCCACCAGCGGCCTGCGTGATGTGGACAAGAGGGGCAATGAGCAGTTCTTC
few,TRBV18,TRBJ1-4,14,NA,CASSPQATNEKLFF,TGTGCCAGCTCACCCCAGGCAACTAATGAAAAACTGTTTTTT
few,TRBV11-2,TRBJ2-1,18,NA,CASTAFFGKLPSYNEQFF,TGTGCCAGCACCGCTTTCTTCGGGAAACTCCCTTCCTACAATGAGCAGTTCTTC
many,TRBV7-8,TRBJ2-2,15,TRBD2,CASSVGLAGVGELFF,TGTGCCAGCAGCGTAGGACTAGCGGGAGTCGGGGAGCTGTTTTTT
many,TRBV30,TRBJ2-1,15,TRBD1,CAWTSGGVQYNEQFF,TGTGCCTGGACCTCAGGGGGAGTCCAGTACAATGAGCAGTTCTTC
many,TRBV6-2/TRBV6-3,TRBJ1-1,14,NA,CASRVDGGNTEAFF,TGTGCCAGCAGGGTGGATGGGGGGAACACTGAAGCTTTCTTT
many,TRBV7-8,TRBJ2-5,12,NA,CASSLGAETQYF,TGTGCCAGCAGCTTAGGAGCCGAGACCCAGTACTTC
few,TRBV7-8,TRBJ2-7,14,TRBD2,CASSFGGRVNEQYF,TGTGCCAGCAGCTTTGGCGGGAGGGTCAACGAGCAGTACTTC
many,TRBV20-1,TRBJ2-2,13,NA,CSPGVVNTGELFF,TGCAGCCCAGGGGTAGTTAACACCGGGGAGCTGTTTTTT
few,TRBV29-1,TRBJ2-2,15,NA,CSVVTGRSGTGELFF,TGCAGCGTTGTGACAGGCCGTTCAGGCACCGGGGAGCTGTTTTTT
many,TRBV27,TRBJ2-7,15,TRBD2,CASTGLAGGSYEQYF,TGTGCCAGCACCGGACTAGCGGGTGGGTCCTACGAGCAGTACTTC
many,TRBV27,TRBJ2-1,14,TRBD2,CASNPASGGYQQFF,TGTGCCAGCAATCCCGCTAGCGGGGGATATCAGCAGTTCTTC
few,TRBV6-2/TRBV6-3,TRBJ2-7,13,NA,CASSYEGFGEQYF,TGTGCCAGCAGTTACGAGGGGTTCGGCGAGCAGTACTTC